Below, 14 T cell receptor beta chains from the same sample are listed, as sequenced in a study of T-cell memory formation after mild COVID-19. TCRdb processed the 5' RACE reads anew with MiXCR; each CDR3 protein has one entry. Counted here are roughly 250,000 distinct CDR3 sequences, over 15% occurring once; the ten biggest clones make up 22%. Source material: PBMCs or a T cell subset sorted from them (not recorded which). The receptors stem from a man aged 18-30 years who had mild COVID-19 (a few samples of this study predate the infection). Cell type and time point are not known.

This clonotype came up a few times. V usage is TRBV5-1 and J usage is TRBJ1-2; TRBD1 might be the D (6 bases). CDR1 is SGHRS and CDR2 is YFSETQ in the germline V gene. The CDR3 length is 14 residues. Trimming took off 3 bases at V and 6 bases at J, with 15 bases between the two ends. This CDR3 is CASSSEGVSDGYTF. DNA of the CDR3: TGCGCCAGCAGCTCGGAGGGGGTCTCGGATGGCTACACCTTC.

This clonotype has at least ten counts. The chain joins TRBV10-2 to TRBJ1-4; D possibly corresponds to TRBD1 (5 bases). Germline V gene lookup returns CDR1 WSHSY and CDR2 SAAADI. The CDR3 covers 13 residues. The V and J ends lost 7 bases and 5 bases respectively, with 11 bases between them. The CDR3 sequence is CASKGQSNEKLFF. The CDR3 nucleotides are TGCGCCAGCAAGGGGCAGTCGAATGAAAAACTGTTTTTT.

Only a few counts were recorded for this clonotype. This chain joins TRBV28 and TRBJ2-2; TRBD1 is a possible D gene (6 bases). The length of the CDR3 is 13 residues. Trimming stripped 7 bases from V and 6 bases from J, with 12 bases between. The germline CDR1 and CDR2 sequences are MDHEN and SYDVKM. CDR3 amino acids: CASTRGWAGELFF. CDR3 nucleotide sequence: TGTGCCAGCACCAGGGGCTGGGCCGGGGAGCTGTTTTTT.

This sequence joins TRBV10-3 and TRBJ1-1; D unclear. Germline CDR1 ENHRY, CDR2 SYGVKD. With 2 bases removed from V and 5 bases from J, the gap between germline ends came to 15 bases. The CDR3 covers 15 residues. DNA of the CDR3: TGTGCCATCAGTGAGACCACCTGGGCGGGAACTGAAGCTTTCTTT. It specifies CAISETTWAGTEAFF.

About this clonotype itself: Since a much larger clone is just one base distant, this may be a read error. This chain uses TRBV9 with TRBJ2-1; 9 bases match TRBD1. Germline values: CDR1 SGDLS, CDR2 YYNGEE. The V segment lost 4 bases and the J segment 4 bases; nucleotides outside the gene matches: 6. The CDR3 runs to 15 residues. CDR3 sequence: CASSTGQGRYNEQFF. The CDR3 DNA reads as TGTGCCAGCAGCACCGGACAGGGGAGATACAATGAGCAGTTCTTC.

This clonotype was seen a handful of times. The chain has TRBV7-2 and TRBJ2-2; no firm D call. The CDR3 totals 12 residues. Looked up from germline, CDR1 is SGHTA and CDR2 is FQGNSA. V lost 5 bases and J lost 3, with 4 bases in between. DNA for the CDR3: TGTGCCAGCAGCGCTTACACCGGGGAGCTGTTTTTT. Amino acid sequence: CASSAYTGELFF.

The chain combines TRBV6-5 with TRBJ2-1; D may correspond to TRBD1 or TRBD2 (6 bases each). V gave up 7 bases and J gave up 7 bases, with 26 bases separating them. In germline, CDR1 is MNHEY, CDR2 SVGAGI. The CDR3 is made up of 17 amino acids. CDR3 sequence reads: CASTPLNGGELGNEQFF. The DNA of the CDR3 is TGTGCCAGCACGCCCTTGAACGGGGGCGAGTTAGGGAATGAGCAGTTCTTC.

V gene TRBV29-1 combines with J gene TRBJ1-1; D not certain. Germline CDR1 and CDR2: SQVTM and ANQGSEA. Deletions cut 4 bases from V and 0 bases from J, with 6 bases between. The CDR3 contains 12 residues. CDR3: CSVVKMNTEAFF. The DNA of the CDR3 is TGCAGCGTTGTAAAAATGAACACTGAAGCTTTCTTT.

V usage is TRBV5-6 and J usage is TRBJ1-6, with 7 nucleotides matching TRBD1. With 4 bases clipped from V and 8 bases from J, the junction kept 6 bases outside the gene matches. The CDR3 is made up of 14 amino acids. From germline, CDR1 is SGHDT and CDR2 YYEEEE. CDR3 sequence (DNA): TGTGCCAGCAGCCCTTCGACAGGGCATTCACCCCTCCACTTT. As protein: CASSPSTGHSPLHF. The complete variable domain, with remaining parts taken from reference TRBV5-6 and TRBJ1-6, reads DAGVTQSPTHLIKTRGQQVTLRCSPKSGHDTVSWYQQALGQGPQFIFQYYEEEERQRGNFPDRFSGHQFPNYSSELNVNALLLGDSALYLCASSPSTGHSPLHFGNGTRLTVT.

This clonotype was observed a handful of times. This rearrangement joins TRBV7-9 to TRBJ2-1; D is unresolved. Trimming removed 5 bases at V and 8 bases at J, with 7 bases between. Germline V gene data show CDR1 as SEHNR and CDR2 as FQNEAQ (reference sequence). This CDR3 comprises 11 residues. In nucleotides, the CDR3 is TGTGCCAGCAGCACCTCCCATGAGCAGTTCTTC. It encodes CASSTSHEQFF.

The J gene is TRBJ2-7, the V gene TRBV6-2 or TRBV6-3, with 12 nucleotides matching TRBD1. The CDR3 is 15 amino acids. Germline CDR1 is MNHEY and CDR2 is SVGEGT. Germline trimming cut 5 bases from V and 7 bases from J; bases unmatched to any gene: 9. The CDR3 sequence is CASSGTPGQGAEQYF. In DNA form, the CDR3 reads TGTGCCAGCAGTGGGACCCCGGGACAGGGGGCGGAGCAGTACTTC.

The chain combines TRBV5-1 with TRBJ2-5, with a weak D call TRBD1 (5 bases). The V and J ends lost 0 bases and 4 bases respectively, with 10 bases between them. This CDR3 comprises 14 residues. The germline V gene has CDR1 SGHRS and CDR2 YFSETQ. This chain's CDR3 is CASSLAGSGETQYF. CDR3 bases: TGCGCCAGCAGCTTGGCAGGGTCCGGAGAGACCCAGTACTTC.

The chain couples TRBV4-1 to TRBJ1-2; maybe TRBD1 (6 bases). This CDR3 spans 16 amino acids. CDR1 is MGHRA, CDR2 YSYEKL, per germline. The germline V and J ends were trimmed by 3 bases and 3 bases, with 17 bases remaining between them. The CDR3 sequence is CASSHEQGEPHYGYTF. The CDR3 DNA reads as TGCGCCAGCAGCCATGAACAGGGAGAACCGCACTATGGCTACACCTTC.

This clonotype was picked up a small number of times. The chain employs TRBV7-2 and TRBJ1-5; D may be TRBD1 (5 bases). Germline V gene data show CDR1 as SGHTA and CDR2 as FQGNSA. V was trimmed by 1 base and J by 4 bases, leaving 8 bases between them. The length of the CDR3 is 14 residues. The CDR3 coding sequence is TGTGCCAGCAGCTTAGGCAGGGCTAATCAGCCCCAGCATTTT. Translating it yields CASSLGRANQPQHF.